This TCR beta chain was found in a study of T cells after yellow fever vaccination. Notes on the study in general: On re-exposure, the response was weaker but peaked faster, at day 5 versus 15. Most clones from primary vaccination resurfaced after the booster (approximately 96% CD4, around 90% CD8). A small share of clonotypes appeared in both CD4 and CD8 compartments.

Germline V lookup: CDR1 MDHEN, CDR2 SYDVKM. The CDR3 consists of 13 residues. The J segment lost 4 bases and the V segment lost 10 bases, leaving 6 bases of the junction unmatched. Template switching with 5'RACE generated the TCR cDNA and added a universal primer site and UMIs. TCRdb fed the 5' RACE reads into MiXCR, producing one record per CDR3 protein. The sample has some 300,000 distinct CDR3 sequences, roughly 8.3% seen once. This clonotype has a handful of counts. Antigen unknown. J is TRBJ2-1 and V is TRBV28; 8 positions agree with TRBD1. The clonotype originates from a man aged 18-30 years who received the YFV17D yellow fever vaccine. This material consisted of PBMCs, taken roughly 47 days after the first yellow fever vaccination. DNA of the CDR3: TGTGCCATCCAGGGGGCGCTTTACAATGAGCAGTTCTTC. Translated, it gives CAIQGALYNEQFF.